The source of this T cell receptor (beta chain) is a study of blood T cell repertoires in COVID-19. Losses at the gene ends were 5 bases for V and 5 bases for J; bases not matched to a gene: 5. Germline V gene sequence: CDR1 LNHDA, CDR2 SQIVND (reference sequence). There are 14 residues in the CDR3. Sequencing was performed with immunoSEQ multiplex PCR; in TCRdb, only in-frame clones are kept and a portion is missing. The repertoire includes more than 95,000 clones, about 86% of them detected once, and 3.8% sits in the top ten. The TCR was taken from a woman aged 45 to 65 with acute or convalescent COVID-19. Sample: peripheral blood. The V and J genes are TRBV19 and TRBJ2-2; TRBD1 agrees at 7 bases. The chain's CDR3 is CASSLPGGTGELFF. CDR3 nucleotide sequence: TGTGCCAGTAGTCTCCCAGGGGGAACCGGGGAGCTGTTTTTT. The variable domain in full, with the rest retrieved from reference TRBV19 and TRBJ2-2, is DGGITQSPKYLFRKEGQNVTLSCEQNLNHDAMYWYRQDPGQGLRLIYYSQIVNDFQKGDIAEGYSVSREKKESFPLTVTSAQKNPTAFYLCASSLPGGTGELFFGEGSRLTVL.